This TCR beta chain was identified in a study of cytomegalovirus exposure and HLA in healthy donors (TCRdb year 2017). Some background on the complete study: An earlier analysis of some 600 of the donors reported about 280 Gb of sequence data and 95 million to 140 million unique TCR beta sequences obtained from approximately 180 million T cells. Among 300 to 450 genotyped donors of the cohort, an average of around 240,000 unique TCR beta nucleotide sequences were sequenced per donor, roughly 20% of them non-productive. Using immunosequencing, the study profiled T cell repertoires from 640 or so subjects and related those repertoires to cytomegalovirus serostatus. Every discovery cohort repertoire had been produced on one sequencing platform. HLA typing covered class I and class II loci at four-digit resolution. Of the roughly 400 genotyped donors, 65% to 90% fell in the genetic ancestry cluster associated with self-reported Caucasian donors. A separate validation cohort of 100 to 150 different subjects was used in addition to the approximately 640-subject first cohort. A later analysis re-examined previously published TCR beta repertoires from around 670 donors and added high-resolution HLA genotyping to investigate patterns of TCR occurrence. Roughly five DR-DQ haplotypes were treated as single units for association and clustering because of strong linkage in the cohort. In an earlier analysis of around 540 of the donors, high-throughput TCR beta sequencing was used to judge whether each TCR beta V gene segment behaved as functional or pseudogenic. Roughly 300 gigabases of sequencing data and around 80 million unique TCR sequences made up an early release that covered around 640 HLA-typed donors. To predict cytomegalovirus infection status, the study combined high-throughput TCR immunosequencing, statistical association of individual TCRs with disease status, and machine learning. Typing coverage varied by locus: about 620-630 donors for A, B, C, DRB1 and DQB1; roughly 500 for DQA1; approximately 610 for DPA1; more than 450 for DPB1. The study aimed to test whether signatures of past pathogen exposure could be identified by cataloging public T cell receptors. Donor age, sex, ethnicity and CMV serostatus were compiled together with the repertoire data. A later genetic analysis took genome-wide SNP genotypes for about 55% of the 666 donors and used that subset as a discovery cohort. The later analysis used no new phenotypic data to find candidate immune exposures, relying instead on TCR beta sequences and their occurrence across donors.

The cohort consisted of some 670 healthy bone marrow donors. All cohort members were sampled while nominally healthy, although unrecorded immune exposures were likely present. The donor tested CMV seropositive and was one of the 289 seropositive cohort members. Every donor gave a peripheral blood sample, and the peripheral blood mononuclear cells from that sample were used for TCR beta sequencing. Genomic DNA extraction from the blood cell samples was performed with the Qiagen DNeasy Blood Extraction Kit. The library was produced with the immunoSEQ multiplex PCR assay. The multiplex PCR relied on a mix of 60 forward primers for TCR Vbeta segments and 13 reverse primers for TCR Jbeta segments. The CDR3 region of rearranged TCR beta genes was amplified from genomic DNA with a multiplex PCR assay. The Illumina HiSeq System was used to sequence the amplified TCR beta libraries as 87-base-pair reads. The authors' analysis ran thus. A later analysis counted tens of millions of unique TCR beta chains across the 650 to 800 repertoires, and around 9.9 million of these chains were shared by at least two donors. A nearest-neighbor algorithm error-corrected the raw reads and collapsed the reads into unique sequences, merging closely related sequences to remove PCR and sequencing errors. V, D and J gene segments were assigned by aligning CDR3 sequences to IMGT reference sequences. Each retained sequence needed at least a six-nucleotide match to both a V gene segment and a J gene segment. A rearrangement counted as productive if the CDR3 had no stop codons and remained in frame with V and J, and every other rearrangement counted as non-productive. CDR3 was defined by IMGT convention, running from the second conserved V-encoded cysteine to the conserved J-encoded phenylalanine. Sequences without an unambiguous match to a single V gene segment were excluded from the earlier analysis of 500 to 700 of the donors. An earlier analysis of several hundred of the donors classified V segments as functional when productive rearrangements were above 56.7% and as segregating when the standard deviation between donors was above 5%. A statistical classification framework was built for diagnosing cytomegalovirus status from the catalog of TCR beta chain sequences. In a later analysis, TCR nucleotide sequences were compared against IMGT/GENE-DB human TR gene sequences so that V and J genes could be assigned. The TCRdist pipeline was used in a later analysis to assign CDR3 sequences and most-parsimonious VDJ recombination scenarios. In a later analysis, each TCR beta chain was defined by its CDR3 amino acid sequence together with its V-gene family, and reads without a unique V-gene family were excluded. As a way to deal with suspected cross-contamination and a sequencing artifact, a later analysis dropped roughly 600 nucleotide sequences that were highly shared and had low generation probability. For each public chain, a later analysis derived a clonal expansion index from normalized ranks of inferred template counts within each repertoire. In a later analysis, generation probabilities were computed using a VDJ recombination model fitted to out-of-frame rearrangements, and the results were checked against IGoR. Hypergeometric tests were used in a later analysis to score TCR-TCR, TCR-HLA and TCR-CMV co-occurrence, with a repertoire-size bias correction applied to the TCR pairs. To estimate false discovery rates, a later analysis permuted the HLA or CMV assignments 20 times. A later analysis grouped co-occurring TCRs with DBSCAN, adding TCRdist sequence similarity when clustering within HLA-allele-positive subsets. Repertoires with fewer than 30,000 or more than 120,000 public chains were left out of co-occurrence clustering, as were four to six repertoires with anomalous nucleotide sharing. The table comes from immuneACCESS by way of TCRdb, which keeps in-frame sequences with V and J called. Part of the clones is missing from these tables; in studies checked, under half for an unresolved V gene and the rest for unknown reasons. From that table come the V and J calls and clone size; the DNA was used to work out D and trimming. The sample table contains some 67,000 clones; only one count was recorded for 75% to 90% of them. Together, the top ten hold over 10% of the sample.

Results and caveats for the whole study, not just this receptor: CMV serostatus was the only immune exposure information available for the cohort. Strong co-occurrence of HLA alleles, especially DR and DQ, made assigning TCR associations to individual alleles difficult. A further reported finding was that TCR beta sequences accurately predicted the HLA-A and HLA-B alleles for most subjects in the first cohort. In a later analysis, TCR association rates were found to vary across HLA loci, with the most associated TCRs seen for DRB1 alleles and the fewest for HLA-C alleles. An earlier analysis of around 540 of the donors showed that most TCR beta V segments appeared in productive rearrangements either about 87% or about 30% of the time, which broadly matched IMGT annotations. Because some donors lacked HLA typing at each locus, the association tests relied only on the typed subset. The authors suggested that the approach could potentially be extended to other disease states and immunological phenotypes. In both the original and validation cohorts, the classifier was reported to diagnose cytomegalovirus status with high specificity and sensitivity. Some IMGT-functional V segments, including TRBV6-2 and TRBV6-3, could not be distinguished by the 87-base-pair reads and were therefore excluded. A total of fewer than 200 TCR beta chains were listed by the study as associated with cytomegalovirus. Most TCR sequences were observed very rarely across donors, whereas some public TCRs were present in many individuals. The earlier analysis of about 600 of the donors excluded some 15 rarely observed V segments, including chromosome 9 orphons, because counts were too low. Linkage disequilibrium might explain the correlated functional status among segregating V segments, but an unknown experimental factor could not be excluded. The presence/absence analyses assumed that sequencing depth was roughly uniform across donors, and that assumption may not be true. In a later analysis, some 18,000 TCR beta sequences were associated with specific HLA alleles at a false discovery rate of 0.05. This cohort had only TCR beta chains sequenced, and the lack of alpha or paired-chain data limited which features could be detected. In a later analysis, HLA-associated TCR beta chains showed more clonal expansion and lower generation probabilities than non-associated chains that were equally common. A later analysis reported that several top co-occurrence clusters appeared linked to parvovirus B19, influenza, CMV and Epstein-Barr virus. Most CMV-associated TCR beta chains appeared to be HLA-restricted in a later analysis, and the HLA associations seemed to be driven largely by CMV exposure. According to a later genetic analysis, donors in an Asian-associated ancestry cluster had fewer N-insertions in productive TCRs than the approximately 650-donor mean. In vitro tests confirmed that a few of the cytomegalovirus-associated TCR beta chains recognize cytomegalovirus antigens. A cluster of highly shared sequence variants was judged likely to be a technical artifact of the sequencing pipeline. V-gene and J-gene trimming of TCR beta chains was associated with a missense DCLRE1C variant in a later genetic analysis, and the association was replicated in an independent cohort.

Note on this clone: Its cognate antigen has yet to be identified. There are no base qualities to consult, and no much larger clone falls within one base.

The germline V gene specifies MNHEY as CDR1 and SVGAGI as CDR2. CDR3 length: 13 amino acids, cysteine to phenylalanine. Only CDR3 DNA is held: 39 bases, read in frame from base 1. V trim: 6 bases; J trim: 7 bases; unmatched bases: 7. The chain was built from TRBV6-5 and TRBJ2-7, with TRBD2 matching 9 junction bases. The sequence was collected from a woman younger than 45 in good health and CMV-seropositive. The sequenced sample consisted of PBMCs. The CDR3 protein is CASRPLAGWEQYF. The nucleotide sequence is TGTGCCAGCAGACCCCTAGCGGGGTGGGAGCAGTACTTC.